This passage covers 3 T cell receptor beta chains from one sample sequenced in a study of vaccination and CD4 T cells after COVID-19. As for treatment: roughly ten-day PBMC culture with coronavirus spike peptide pools or control peptides (ViraFEST assay). From the unexposed donor, CD4+ T cells were collected ahead of the COVID-19 pandemic (2011-2018). Sequenced with the Oncomine TCR Beta short-read assay was DNA taken from cultured CD4+ T cells. Each CDR3 protein gets one entry after TCRdb re-called the PCR reads with MiXCR. The sample lists approximately 7,600 distinct CDR3 sequences, 33% occurring once. Their antigen targets remain unknown. Input material: CD4+ T cells from blood, cultured in vitro. Source of these receptors: a human donor in good health.

This chain joins TRBV6-1 and TRBJ1-2; TRBD1 is a possible D gene (6 bases). Germline lookup yields CDR1 MNHNS and CDR2 SASEGT. The CDR3 extends over 11 amino acids. Trimming took off 9 bases at V and 4 bases at J, with 9 bases between the two ends. The CDR3 DNA reads TGTGCCAGTACAGGGACCTATGGCTACACCTTC. This encodes CASTGTYGYTF.

The rearrangement uses TRBV5-1 and TRBJ2-2; 8 bases are a match to TRBD2. V dropped 4 bases and J dropped 6; count of bases not matched to a gene: 8. CDR1 and CDR2 (germline): SGHRS, YFSETQ. CDR3 length equals 15 residues. CDR3 amino acids: CASSPGGVEPGELFF. DNA of the CDR3: TGCGCCAGCAGCCCCGGGGGGGTGGAGCCCGGGGAGCTGTTTTTT.

This chain joins TRBV6-1 and TRBJ2-1; D is perhaps TRBD2 (7 bases). V was shortened by 8 bases and J by 9 bases, with 17 bases between the two germline ends. CDR3 length: 13 amino acids. The germline gives CDR1 MNHNS, CDR2 SASEGT. CDR3 region: CASEGGGQVEQFF. In nucleotides, the CDR3 is TGTGCCAGCGAGGGGGGGGGTCAGGTTGAGCAGTTCTTC.